The rows below give T cell receptor beta chains drawn from one sample of a study of post-analysis software for immune sequencing data. Via MiXCR, TCRdb re-called the PCR reads, giving one row per CDR3 protein. Of 450,000 to 700,000 distinct CDR3 sequences detected, about 40% appear once; the ten largest clones hold under 2%. Sequencing was carried out using blood. The receptors were sampled from a girl aged 5-17 years with multiple sclerosis. Each CDR3 is given with its conserved first and last residue. The D gene is left open where the match is weak. Some rows have no size entry. The others give once, few or many, or a class for an expanded clone.

cdr3_nt	cdr3_aa	v_call	d_call	clone_size	j_call
TGCAGTGCTGTAGTAAGGGGGAGCGAGCAGTACTTC	CSAVVRGSEQYF	TRBV20-1	-	-	TRBJ2-7
TGCGCCAGCAGCGCCAGCGGGGGGACGTACGAGCAGTACTTC	CASSASGGTYEQYF	TRBV4-1	TRBD2	-	TRBJ2-7
TGCGCCAGCAGCTTGTCCGGGACGGGTGAAAAACTGTTTTTT	CASSLSGTGEKLFF	TRBV5-1	-	-	TRBJ1-4
TGTGCCAGCAGCCAAGTCACCTACAATGAGCAGTTCTTC	CASSQVTYNEQFF	TRBV3-1	-	few	TRBJ2-1
TGTGCCAGCAGAGGACAGGGCAGGACCTACGAGCAGTACTTC	CASRGQGRTYEQYF	TRBV12-3/TRBV12-4	TRBD1	few	TRBJ2-7
TGTGCCATCAGTAGGGCAACTAATGAAAAACTGTTTTTT	CAISRATNEKLFF	TRBV10-3	-	few	TRBJ1-4
TGCAGTACGGCATTTGATACGCAGTATTTT	CSTAFDTQYF	TRBV20-1	-	-	TRBJ2-3
TGTGCCAGCATGGGTATCGAGCAGTACTTC	CASMGIEQYF	TRBV12-3/TRBV12-4	-	few	TRBJ2-7
TGTGCCAGCAGCCAAGGGACTAGCCTCTTCTACAATGAGCAGTTCTTC	CASSQGTSLFYNEQFF	TRBV7-6	TRBD2	-	TRBJ2-1
TGCGCCAGCAGCCCTACAGGGGAGAAGGGCTACACCTTC	CASSPTGEKGYTF	TRBV5-1	TRBD1	-	TRBJ1-2
TGTGCCAGCAGTGTATCAGGGGATGACTATGGCTACACCTTC	CASSVSGDDYGYTF	TRBV2	-	-	TRBJ1-2
TGTGCCAGCAGTGCAGGAATTAGGGTCGGGACTAGCGGATCCTTTATTTACTCCTACGAGCAGTACTTC	CASSAGIRVGTSGSFIYSYEQYF	TRBV12-3/TRBV12-4	TRBD2	few	TRBJ2-7
TGTGCCAGCACTATCAGTCCAGAGACCCAGTACTTC	CASTISPETQYF	TRBV6-2/TRBV6-3	-	-	TRBJ2-5
TGCAGCGTCGCGACAGGAAACGTAGTAGGCTACACCTTC	CSVATGNVVGYTF	TRBV29-1	-	-	TRBJ1-2
TGCAGCGTTCTCGGGACCCTCGGGGAAGCTTTCTTT	CSVLGTLGEAFF	TRBV29-1	-	-	TRBJ1-1
TGTGCCAGCAACCCAGGGACTAGCGGGTACTTAAAGACCCAGTACTTC	CASNPGTSGYLKTQYF	TRBV12-3/TRBV12-4	TRBD2	-	TRBJ2-5
TGCGCCAGCAGCGTGGGTAACCAGGAGACCCAGTACTTC	CASSVGNQETQYF	TRBV5-1	-	-	TRBJ2-5
TGTGCCAGCCTAAGTCTGGGAAACTATGGCTACACCTTC	CASLSLGNYGYTF	TRBV12-3/TRBV12-4	-	-	TRBJ1-2
TGTGCCATTTCAAGCGGGGGGCTCCCAGAGACCCAGTACTTC	CAISSGGLPETQYF	TRBV7-6	TRBD2	few	TRBJ2-5
TGTGCCACCAGTGATGGGACAGATACTGAAGCTTTCTTT	CATSDGTDTEAFF	TRBV24-1	TRBD1	once	TRBJ1-1
TGCAGTGCTAGCATTTTGGGACAGGGGGCGCGTTCAGATACGCAGTATTTT	CSASILGQGARSDTQYF	TRBV20-1	TRBD1	few	TRBJ2-3
TGTGCCAGCAGCCCCGGGACAACTCATGTCCCTAATGAAAAACTGTTTTTT	CASSPGTTHVPNEKLFF	TRBV12-3/TRBV12-4	-	once	TRBJ1-4
TGCGCCAGCAGGCCCGGGACAGGCCTCTACGAGCAGTACTTC	CASRPGTGLYEQYF	TRBV5-1	TRBD1	few	TRBJ2-7
TGTGCCAGCAGCTTAGAAGCCAATCTGGTCAGCGAAAAACTGTTTTTT	CASSLEANLVSEKLFF	TRBV7-2	-	-	TRBJ1-4
TGTGCCAGCAACCTTCTGACAGGGGGCGTCTACGAGCAGTACTTC	CASNLLTGGVYEQYF	TRBV6-2/TRBV6-3	TRBD1	-	TRBJ2-7
TGCGCCAGCAGCTTGACTAGCGGGAAAAACACCGGGGAGCTGTTTTTT	CASSLTSGKNTGELFF	TRBV5-1	TRBD2	-	TRBJ2-2
TGTGCCAGCAGTCCCCCGGACAGGGTCAAAATCACCGGCGAGCGGTTTTTT	CASSPPDRVKITGERFF	TRBV12-3/TRBV12-4	TRBD1	-	TRBJ2-2
TGCAGCGTTGCGGGACAGATTGATCAGCCCCAGCATTTT	CSVAGQIDQPQHF	TRBV29-1	TRBD1	-	TRBJ1-5
TGTGCCAGCAGCTTTGGGGGCGCGTCCTATGGCTACACCTTC	CASSFGGASYGYTF	TRBV7-2	-	few	TRBJ1-2
TGTGCCAGCAGTCACTGGACTAGCGCCAATTCCCGGAGGGGGACCCAGTACTTC	CASSHWTSANSRRGTQYF	TRBV6-2/TRBV6-3	TRBD2	-	TRBJ2-5
TGCGCCAGCAGCTGGAAGGGATCGCCTGAAGCTTTCTTT	CASSWKGSPEAFF	TRBV5-1	-	few	TRBJ1-1
TGCGCCAGCAGCCAAGACTTGACACCCACCCTTGAAAAACTGTTTTTT	CASSQDLTPTLEKLFF	TRBV4-1	-	-	TRBJ1-4
TGCGCCAGCAGCCAAGTCGGACATAATTCACCCCTCCACTTT	CASSQVGHNSPLHF	TRBV4-1	-	-	TRBJ1-6
TGTGCCAGCAGTCAGCGGGGGCCAGGACACTATGGCTACACCTTC	CASSQRGPGHYGYTF	TRBV12-3/TRBV12-4	-	-	TRBJ1-2
TGTGCCAGCACTCCTCAGTATGGGGCCAACGTCCTGACTTTC	CASTPQYGANVLTF	TRBV6-2/TRBV6-3	-	-	TRBJ2-6
TGCGCCAGCAGCTTGGGCGGGGGGCCCATCGATGAGCAGTTCTTC	CASSLGGGPIDEQFF	TRBV5-1	TRBD2	-	TRBJ2-1
TGCGCCAGCAGCGGCACCACTACTAACTATGGCTACACCTTC	CASSGTTTNYGYTF	TRBV5-1	-	-	TRBJ1-2
TGTGCCAGCAGTTTAAGACAGGGTCTTAATTCACCCCTCCACTTT	CASSLRQGLNSPLHF	TRBV27	TRBD1	few	TRBJ1-6
TGCAGTGCTCTCTTGGACGGCAAATACAATGAGCAGTTCTTC	CSALLDGKYNEQFF	TRBV20-1	-	-	TRBJ2-1
TGCGCCAGCAGCTTGAATCTCTACTCTGGGGCCAACGTCCTGACTTTC	CASSLNLYSGANVLTF	TRBV5-1	-	few	TRBJ2-6
TGTGCCAGCAGCTTGCCCCCCGGCGGGGGAGAGCAGTACTTC	CASSLPPGGGEQYF	TRBV7-2	TRBD2	-	TRBJ2-5
TGTGCCAGCAGCGTGTCTCCGAGGACTGATTACGAGCAGTACTTC	CASSVSPRTDYEQYF	TRBV9	-	few	TRBJ2-7
TGCAGTGCTTATATCGACCGCACTGAAGCTTTCTTT	CSAYIDRTEAFF	TRBV20-1	-	-	TRBJ1-1
TGTGCCAGCAGCCGGGGGGAACAAGAGACCCAGTACTTC	CASSRGEQETQYF	TRBV7-2	TRBD2	-	TRBJ2-5
TGCGCCAGCAGCCGCAGTCCGGACAGGGGAGGTGGAACCGGTTTGGAGACCCAGTACTTC	CASSRSPDRGGGTGLETQYF	TRBV4-1	TRBD1	-	TRBJ2-5
TGTGCCAGCAGTTTACGACAGGGAGGCTATGGCTACACCTTC	CASSLRQGGYGYTF	TRBV12-3/TRBV12-4	TRBD1	-	TRBJ1-2
TGTGCCAGCAGCTCCCCAGTCTTGAGGGCAGGCGAGCAGTACTTC	CASSSPVLRAGEQYF	TRBV7-2	-	-	TRBJ2-7
TGTGCCAGCAGCTTAGGAAGAAAAAATGAGCAGTTCTTC	CASSLGRKNEQFF	TRBV7-9	-	-	TRBJ2-1
TGTGCCAGCAGTTACTCGAAGCGGGCCTCATACAATGAGCAGTTCTTC	CASSYSKRASYNEQFF	TRBV6-5	-	-	TRBJ2-1
TGCAGCGTTATGACAGGGTCAGGACACTACGAGCAGTACTTC	CSVMTGSGHYEQYF	TRBV29-1	TRBD1	-	TRBJ2-7
TGTGCCTCAGGCGGGAGCAATCAGCCCCAGCATTTT	CASGGSNQPQHF	TRBV9	-	-	TRBJ1-5
TGTGCCAGCAGTGACCCGACAGGGTGGTGGTCTGGCACAGATACGCAGTATTTT	CASSDPTGWWSGTDTQYF	TRBV2	TRBD1	-	TRBJ2-3